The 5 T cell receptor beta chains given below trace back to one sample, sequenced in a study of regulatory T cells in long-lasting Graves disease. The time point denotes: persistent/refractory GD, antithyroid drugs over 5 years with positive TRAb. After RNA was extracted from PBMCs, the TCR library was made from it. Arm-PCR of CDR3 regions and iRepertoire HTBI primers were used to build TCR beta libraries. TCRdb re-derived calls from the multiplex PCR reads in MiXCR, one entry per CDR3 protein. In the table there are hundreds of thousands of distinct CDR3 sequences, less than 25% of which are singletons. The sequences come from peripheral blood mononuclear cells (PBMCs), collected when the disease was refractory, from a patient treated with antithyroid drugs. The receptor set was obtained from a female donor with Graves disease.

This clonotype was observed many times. CDR3 in amino acids: CASSPGEVQETQYF. The DNA of the CDR3 is TGTGCCAGCAGCCCGGGGGAGGTCCAAGAGACCCAGTACTTC. V is TRBV7-8 and J is TRBJ2-5; tentatively, D is TRBD2 (6 bases). CDR3 length equals 14 residues. Germline CDR1 and CDR2: SGHVS and FQNEAQ. The ends were cut back, 5 bases at V and 1 base at J, with 11 bases in the middle.

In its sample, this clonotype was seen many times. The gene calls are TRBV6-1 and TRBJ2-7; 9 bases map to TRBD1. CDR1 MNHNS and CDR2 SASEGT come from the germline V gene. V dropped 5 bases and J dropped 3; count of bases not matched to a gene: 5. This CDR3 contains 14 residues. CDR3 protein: CASSRTGANYEQYF. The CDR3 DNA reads TGTGCCAGCAGTAGGACAGGGGCCAACTACGAGCAGTACTTC.

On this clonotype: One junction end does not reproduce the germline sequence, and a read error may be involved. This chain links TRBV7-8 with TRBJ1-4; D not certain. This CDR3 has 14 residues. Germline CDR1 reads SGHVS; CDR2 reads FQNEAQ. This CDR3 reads CASSLAAAGEKLFF. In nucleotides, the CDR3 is TGTGCCAGCAGTTTAGCTGCTGCGGGAGAAAAACTGTTTTTT.

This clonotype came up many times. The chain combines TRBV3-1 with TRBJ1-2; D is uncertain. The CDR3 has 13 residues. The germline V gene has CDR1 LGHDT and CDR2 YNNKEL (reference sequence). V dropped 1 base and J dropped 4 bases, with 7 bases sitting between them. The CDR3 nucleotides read TGTGCCAGCAGCCAAGCCGGCGGCTATGGCTACACCTTC. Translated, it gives CASSQAGGYGYTF.

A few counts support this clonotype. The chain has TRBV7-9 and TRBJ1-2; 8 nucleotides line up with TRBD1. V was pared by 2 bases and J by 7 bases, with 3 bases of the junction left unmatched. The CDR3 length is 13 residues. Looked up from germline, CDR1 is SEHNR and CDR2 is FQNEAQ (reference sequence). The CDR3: CASSLQGAFGYTF. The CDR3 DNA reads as TGTGCCAGCAGCTTACAGGGGGCTTTTGGCTACACCTTC. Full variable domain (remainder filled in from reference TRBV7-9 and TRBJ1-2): DTGVSQNPRHKITKRGQNVTFRCDPISEHNRLYWYRQTLGQGPEFLTYFQNEAQLEKSRLLSDRFSAERPKGSFSTLEIQRTEQGDSAMYLCASSLQGAFGYTFGSGTRLTVV.